These T cell receptor beta chains were read from a single sample in a study of cytomegalovirus exposure and HLA in healthy donors. The method was immunoSEQ multiplex PCR; TCRdb's version includes in-frame clones alone and lacks a portion of them. The sample contains tens of thousands of clones, roughly 70% of which appear only once. The sequenced sample consisted of PBMCs. Source of these receptors: a man aged 25-45 years in good health and CMV-seronegative. Both conserved end residues are trimmed from each CDR3. Each record gives: clone size, V gene, CDR3 protein. The size field is filled for only some rows; it gives once, few, many or a size class.

few TRBV5-4 ASSLLDSRGHEQF
NA TRBV12-2 ASRSGRLPSRGPGNTIY
NA TRBV4-2 ASSPRTAMNTEAF
NA TRBV7-9 ASSLDGLRGSTGELF
NA TRBV7-2 ASTAHRETEAF
NA TRBV15 ATSRTAEGNTEAF
NA TRBV9 ASSVSSGRAFGDEQF
NA TRBV19 ASSIRRVDQPQH
few TRBV7-3 ASSLGGLNQPQH
NA TRBV2 ASSRGADYNEQF
once TRBV29-1 SVSLGSLNTEAF
few TRBV15 ATSRPGQGQETQY
NA TRBV9 ASSPDSTTSGNTIY
NA TRBV11-2 ASSRTDTGELF
NA TRBV6-5 ASSNGYGYT
NA TRBV4-3 ASSRGFIGTNTEAF